This entry lists 4 T cell receptor beta chains sequenced from one sample in a study of T-cell memory formation after mild COVID-19. One entry per CDR3 protein results from TCRdb running MiXCR on the 5' RACE reads. Among about 410,000 distinct CDR3 sequences listed, 20% to 25% were seen once. Sequenced material: PBMCs or a T cell subset sorted from them (not recorded which). All receptors come from an adult woman who had mild COVID-19 (a few samples of this study predate the infection). Cell type and time point are not known.

This clonotype was seen more than once but under ten times. The chain uses TRBV5-6 and TRBJ2-1; 9 bases align to TRBD1. The J segment lost 6 bases and the V segment lost 2 bases, leaving 9 bases of the junction unmatched. This CDR3 comprises 16 residues. In germline, CDR1 is SGHDT, CDR2 YYEEEE. The CDR3, as DNA: TGTGCCAGCAGCTTTTCCGGACAGGGGTTTATCAATGAGCAGTTCTTC. Encoded protein: CASSFSGQGFINEQFF.

This clonotype was detected only a few times. V and J are TRBV7-9 and TRBJ2-5, with 13 bases identical to TRBD2. The V segment lost 6 bases and the J segment 4 bases; nucleotides outside the gene matches: 5. CDR3 length: 15 residues. CDR1 and CDR2 (germline): SEHNR, FQNEAQ (reference sequence). CDR3 sequence reads: CASSPGLAGLETQYF. DNA of the CDR3: TGTGCCAGCAGTCCGGGACTAGCGGGGTTAGAGACCCAGTACTTC.

This clonotype was seen at least ten times. This chain joins TRBV7-2 and TRBJ2-3; D possibly corresponds to TRBD2 (5 bases). V was clipped by 2 bases and J by 4 bases, with 10 bases between them. The CDR3 length is 14 residues. Germline V gene data show CDR1 as SGHTA and CDR2 as FQGNSA. The CDR3 spells CASSLRGSSDTQYF. CDR3 in DNA: TGTGCCAGCAGCTTACGAGGGAGCTCAGATACGCAGTATTTT.

The rearrangement uses TRBV5-4 and TRBJ2-7; D unclear. The CDR3 is made up of 13 amino acids. Germline CDR1 SGHNT, CDR2 YYREEE (reference sequence). V lost 0 bases and J 3 bases, leaving 7 bases between the germline ends. This chain's CDR3 is CASSLGSDYEQYF. The CDR3 DNA reads as TGTGCCAGCAGCTTGGGATCGGACTACGAGCAGTACTTC.